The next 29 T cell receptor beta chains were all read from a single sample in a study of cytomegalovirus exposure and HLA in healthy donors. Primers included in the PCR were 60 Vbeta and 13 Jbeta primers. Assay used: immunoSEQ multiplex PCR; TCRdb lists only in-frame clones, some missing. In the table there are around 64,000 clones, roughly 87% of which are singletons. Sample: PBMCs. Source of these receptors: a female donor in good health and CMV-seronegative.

This chain's CDR3 is CASSIGQGASYEQYF. CDR3 coding DNA: TGTGCCAGTAGTATCGGACAGGGGGCCTCCTACGAGCAGTACTTC. The rearrangement uses TRBV19 and TRBJ2-5; TRBD1 matches at 11 bases. The DNA end favors TRBJ2-7, so the J call may be wrong. The CDR3 consists of 15 residues. The germline V gene encodes CDR1 LNHDA and CDR2 SQIVND (reference sequence).

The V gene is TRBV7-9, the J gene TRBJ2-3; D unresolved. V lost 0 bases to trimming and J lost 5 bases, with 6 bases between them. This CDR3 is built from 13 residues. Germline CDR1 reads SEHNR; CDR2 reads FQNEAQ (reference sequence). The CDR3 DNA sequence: TGTGCCAGCAGCTTAGCTAGAATAGATACGCAGTATTTT. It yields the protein CASSLARIDTQYF.

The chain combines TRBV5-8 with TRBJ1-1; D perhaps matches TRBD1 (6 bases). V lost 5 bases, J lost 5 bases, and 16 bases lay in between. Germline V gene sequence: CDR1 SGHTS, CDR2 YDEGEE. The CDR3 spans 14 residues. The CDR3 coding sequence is TGTGCCAGCAGGATCTTGGCAGGGGTAACTGAAGCTTTCTTT. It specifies CASRILAGVTEAFF. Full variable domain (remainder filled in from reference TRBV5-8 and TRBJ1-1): EAGVTQSPTHLIKTRGQQATLRCSPISGHTSVYWYQQALGLGLQFLLWYDEGEERNRGNFPPRFSGRQFPNYSSELNVNALELEDSALYLCASRILAGVTEAFFGQGTRLTVV.

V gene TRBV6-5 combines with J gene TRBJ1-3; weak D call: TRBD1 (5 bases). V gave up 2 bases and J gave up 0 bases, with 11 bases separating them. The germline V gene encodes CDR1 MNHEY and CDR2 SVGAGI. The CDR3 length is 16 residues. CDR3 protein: CASSYGTPLSGNTIYF. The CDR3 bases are TGTGCCAGCAGTTACGGGACTCCCCTCTCTGGAAACACCATATATTTT.

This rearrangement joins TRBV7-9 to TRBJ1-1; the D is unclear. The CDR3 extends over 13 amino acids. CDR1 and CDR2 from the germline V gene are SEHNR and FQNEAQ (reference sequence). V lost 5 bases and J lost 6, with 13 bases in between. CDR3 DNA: TGTGCCAGCAGCCTGCGGTCGGCTGCTGAAGCTTTCTTT. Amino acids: CASSLRSAAEAFF. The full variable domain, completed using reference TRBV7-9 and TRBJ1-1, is DTGVSQNPRHKITKRGQNVTFRCDPISEHNRLYWYRQTLGQGPEFLTYFQNEAQLEKSRLLSDRFSAERPKGSFSTLEIQRTEQGDSAMYLCASSLRSAAEAFFGQGTRLTVV.

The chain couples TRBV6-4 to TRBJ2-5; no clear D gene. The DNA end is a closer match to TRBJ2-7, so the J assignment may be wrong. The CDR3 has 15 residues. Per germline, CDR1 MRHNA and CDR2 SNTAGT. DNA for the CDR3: TGTGCCAGCACCCACCCCAGAAGAGACTCCTACGAGCAGTACTTC. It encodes CASTHPRRDSYEQYF.

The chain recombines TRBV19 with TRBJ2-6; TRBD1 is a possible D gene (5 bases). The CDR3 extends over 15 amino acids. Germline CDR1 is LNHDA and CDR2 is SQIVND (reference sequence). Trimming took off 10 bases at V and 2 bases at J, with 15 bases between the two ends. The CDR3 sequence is CAIGPGIPGANVLTF. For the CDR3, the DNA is TGTGCCATAGGACCAGGGATTCCTGGGGCCAACGTCCTGACTTTC.

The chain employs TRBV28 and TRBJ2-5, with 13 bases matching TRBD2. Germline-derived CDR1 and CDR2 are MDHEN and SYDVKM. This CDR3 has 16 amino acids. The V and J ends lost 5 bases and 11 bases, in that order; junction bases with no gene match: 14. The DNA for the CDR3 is TGTGCCAGCAGTACCCTCGGACTAGCGGGAGTTAGAGAGCAGTACTTC. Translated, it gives CASSTLGLAGVREQYF.

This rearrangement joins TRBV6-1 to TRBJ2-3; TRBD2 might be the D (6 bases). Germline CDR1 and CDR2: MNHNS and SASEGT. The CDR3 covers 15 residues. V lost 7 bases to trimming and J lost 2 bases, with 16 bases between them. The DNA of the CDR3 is TGTGCCAGCAAGGGCGGGGCCGAGTACACAGATACGCAGTATTTT. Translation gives CASKGGAEYTDTQYF.

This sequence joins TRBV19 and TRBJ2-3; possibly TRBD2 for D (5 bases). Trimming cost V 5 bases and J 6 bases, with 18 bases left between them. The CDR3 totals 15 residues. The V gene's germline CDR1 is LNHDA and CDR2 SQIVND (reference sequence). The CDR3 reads CASSAPTSPRDTQYF. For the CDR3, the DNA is TGTGCCAGTAGTGCCCCCACTAGTCCGAGGGATACGCAGTATTTT.

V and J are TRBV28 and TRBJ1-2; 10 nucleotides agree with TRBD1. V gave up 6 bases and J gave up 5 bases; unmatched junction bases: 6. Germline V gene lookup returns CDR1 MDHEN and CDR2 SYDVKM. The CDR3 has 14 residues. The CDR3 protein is CASRDRGPLYGYTF. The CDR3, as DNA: TGTGCCAGCAGAGACAGGGGGCCTTTATATGGCTACACCTTC.

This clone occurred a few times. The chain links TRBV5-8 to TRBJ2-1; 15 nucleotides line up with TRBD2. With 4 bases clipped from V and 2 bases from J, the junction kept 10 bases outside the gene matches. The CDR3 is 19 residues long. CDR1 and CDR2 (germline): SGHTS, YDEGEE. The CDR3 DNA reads TGTGCCAGCAGCCCTGGTGGGACTAGCGGGGGGCCGACCTACAATGAGCAGTTCTTC. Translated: CASSPGGTSGGPTYNEQFF.

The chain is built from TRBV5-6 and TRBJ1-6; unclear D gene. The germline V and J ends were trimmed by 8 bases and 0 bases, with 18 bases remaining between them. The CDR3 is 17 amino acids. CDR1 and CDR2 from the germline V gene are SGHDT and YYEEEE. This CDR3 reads CASPMRGQSSYNSPLHF. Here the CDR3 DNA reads TGTGCCAGTCCCATGAGAGGGCAGAGCTCCTATAATTCACCCCTCCACTTT.

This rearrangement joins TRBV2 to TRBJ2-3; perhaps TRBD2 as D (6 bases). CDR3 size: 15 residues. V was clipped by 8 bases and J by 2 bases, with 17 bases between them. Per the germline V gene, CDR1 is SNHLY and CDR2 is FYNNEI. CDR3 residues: CASGEERDHTDTQYF. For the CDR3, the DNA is TGTGCCAGCGGGGAGGAACGGGACCACACAGATACGCAGTATTTT.

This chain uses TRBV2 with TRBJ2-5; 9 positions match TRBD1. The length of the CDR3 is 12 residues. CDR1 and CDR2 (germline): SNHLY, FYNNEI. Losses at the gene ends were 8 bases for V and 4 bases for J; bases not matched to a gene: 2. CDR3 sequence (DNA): TGTGCCAGCTCGACAGGGGGAGAGACCCAGTACTTC. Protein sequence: CASSTGGETQYF. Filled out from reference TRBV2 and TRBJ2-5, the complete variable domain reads EPEVTQTPSHQVTQMGQEVILRCVPISNHLYFYWYRQILGQKVEFLVSFYNNEISEKSEIFDDQFSVERPDGSNFTLKIRSTKLEDSAMYFCASSTGGETQYFGPGTRLLVL.

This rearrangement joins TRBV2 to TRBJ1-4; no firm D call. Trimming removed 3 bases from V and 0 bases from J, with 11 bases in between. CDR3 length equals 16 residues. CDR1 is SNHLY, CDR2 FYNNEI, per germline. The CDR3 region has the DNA TGTGCCAGCAGTGACCAGGCTTGGGCAACTAATGAAAAACTGTTTTTT. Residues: CASSDQAWATNEKLFF. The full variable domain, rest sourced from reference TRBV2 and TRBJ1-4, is EPEVTQTPSHQVTQMGQEVILRCVPISNHLYFYWYRQILGQKVEFLVSFYNNEISEKSEIFDDQFSVERPDGSNFTLKIRSTKLEDSAMYFCASSDQAWATNEKLFFGSGTQLSVL.

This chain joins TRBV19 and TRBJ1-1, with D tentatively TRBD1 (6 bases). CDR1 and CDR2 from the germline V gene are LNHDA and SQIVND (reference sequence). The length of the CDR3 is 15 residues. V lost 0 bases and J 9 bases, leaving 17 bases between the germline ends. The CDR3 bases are TGTGCCAGTAGTATAGAGGGGGGGGCCCGGGGTAAAGCTTTCTTT. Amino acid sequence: CASSIEGGARGKAFF.

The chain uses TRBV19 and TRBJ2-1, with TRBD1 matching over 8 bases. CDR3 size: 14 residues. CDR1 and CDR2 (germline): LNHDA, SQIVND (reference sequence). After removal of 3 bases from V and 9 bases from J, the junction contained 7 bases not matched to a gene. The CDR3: CASSMGQGASEQFF. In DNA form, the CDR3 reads TGTGCCAGTAGTATGGGGCAGGGGGCAAGTGAGCAGTTCTTC.

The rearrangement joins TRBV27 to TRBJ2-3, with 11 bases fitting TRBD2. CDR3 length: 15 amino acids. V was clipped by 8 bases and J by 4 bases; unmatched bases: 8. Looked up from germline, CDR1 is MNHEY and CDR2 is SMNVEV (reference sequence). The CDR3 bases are TGTGCCAGCGCCAACAGGGGACTAGCGGCAGATACGCAGTATTTT. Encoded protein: CASANRGLAADTQYF.

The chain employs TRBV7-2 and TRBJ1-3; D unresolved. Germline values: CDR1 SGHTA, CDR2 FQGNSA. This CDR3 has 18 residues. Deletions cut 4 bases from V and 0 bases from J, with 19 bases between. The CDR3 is CASSSYPSGRGSGNTIYF. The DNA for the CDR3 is TGTGCCAGCAGCTCATATCCAAGTGGGAGAGGCTCTGGAAACACCATATATTTT.

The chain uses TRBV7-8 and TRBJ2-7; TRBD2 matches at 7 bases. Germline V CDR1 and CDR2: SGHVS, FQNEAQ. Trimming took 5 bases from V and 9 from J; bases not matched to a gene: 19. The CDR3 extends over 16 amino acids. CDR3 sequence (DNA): TGTGCCAGCAGCAGCCCTTTCAGCGGGATGCTCCTAGGGCAGTACTTC. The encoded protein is CASSSPFSGMLLGQYF.

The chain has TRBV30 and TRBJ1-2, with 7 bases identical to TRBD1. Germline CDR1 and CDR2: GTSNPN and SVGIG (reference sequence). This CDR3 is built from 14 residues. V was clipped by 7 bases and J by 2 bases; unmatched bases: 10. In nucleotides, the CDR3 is TGTGCCTCGACCTCAGGGGGACTCAACTATGGCTACACCTTC. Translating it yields CASTSGGLNYGYTF.

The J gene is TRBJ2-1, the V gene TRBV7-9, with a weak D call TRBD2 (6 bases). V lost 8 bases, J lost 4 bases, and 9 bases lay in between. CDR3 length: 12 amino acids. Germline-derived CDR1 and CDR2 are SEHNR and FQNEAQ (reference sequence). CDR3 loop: CASRAGYNEQFF. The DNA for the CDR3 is TGTGCCAGCCGGGCGGGATACAATGAGCAGTTCTTC.

The CDR3 spells CASSQGWTSSYNEQFF. CDR3 nucleotide sequence: TGTGCCAGCAGCCAAGGTTGGACTAGCTCCTACAATGAGCAGTTCTTC. The chain couples TRBV4-2 to TRBJ2-1; 7 nucleotides match TRBD2. V lost 1 base to trimming and J lost 0 bases; unmatched junction nucleotides: 3. Germline assignment: CDR1 LGHNA and CDR2 YNFKEQ. The CDR3 spans 16 residues.

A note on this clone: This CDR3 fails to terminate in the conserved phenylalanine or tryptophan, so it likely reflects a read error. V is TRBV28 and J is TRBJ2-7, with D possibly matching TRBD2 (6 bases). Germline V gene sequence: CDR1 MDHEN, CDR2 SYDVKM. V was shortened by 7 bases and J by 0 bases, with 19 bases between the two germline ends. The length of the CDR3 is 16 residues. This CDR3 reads CASIALGGTSSYEQYL. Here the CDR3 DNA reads TGTGCCAGCATCGCCCTAGGCGGGACGAGCTCCTACGAGCAGTACCTC.

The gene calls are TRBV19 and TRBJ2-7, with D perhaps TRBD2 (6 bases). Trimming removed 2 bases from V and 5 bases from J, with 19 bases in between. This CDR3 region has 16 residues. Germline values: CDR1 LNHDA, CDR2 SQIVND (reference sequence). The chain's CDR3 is CASSISGASVTNEQYF. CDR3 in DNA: TGTGCCAGTAGTATAAGCGGAGCTAGCGTGACGAACGAGCAGTACTTC.

CDR3 DNA: TGTGCCAGCAGCCTTAGTTGGCTGCAGCGAACTGAAGCTTTCTTT. It encodes CASSLSWLQRTEAFF. This chain links TRBV13 with TRBJ1-1; D is unresolved. The CDR3 consists of 15 residues. Between the trimmed V and J ends, which lost 5 bases and 5 bases, there was a span of 18 bases. CDR1 and CDR2 from the germline V gene are PRHDT and FYEKMQ (reference sequence). The whole variable domain, filled in from reference TRBV13 and TRBJ1-1, reads AAGVIQSPRHLIKEKRETATLKCYPIPRHDTVYWYQQGPGQDPQFLISFYEKMQSDKGSIPDRFSAQQFSDYHSELNMSSLELGDSALYFCASSLSWLQRTEAFFGQGTRLTVV.

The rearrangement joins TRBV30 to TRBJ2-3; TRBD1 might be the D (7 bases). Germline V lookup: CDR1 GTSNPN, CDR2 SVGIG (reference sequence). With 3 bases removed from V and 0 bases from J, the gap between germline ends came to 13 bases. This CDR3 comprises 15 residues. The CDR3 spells CAWSPGGWSTDTQYF. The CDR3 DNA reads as TGTGCCTGGAGCCCAGGGGGGTGGAGCACAGATACGCAGTATTTT.

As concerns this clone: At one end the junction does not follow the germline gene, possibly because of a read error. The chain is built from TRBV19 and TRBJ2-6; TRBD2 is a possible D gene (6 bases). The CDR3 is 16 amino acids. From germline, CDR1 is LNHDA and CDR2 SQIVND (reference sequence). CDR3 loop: CAGGTGRSSGASVLTF. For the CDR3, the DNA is TGTGCCGGGGGGACGGGACGGAGCTCTGGGGCCAGCGTCCTGACTTTC. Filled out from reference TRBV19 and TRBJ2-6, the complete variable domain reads DGGITQSPKYLFRKEGQNVTLSCEQNLNHDAMYWYRQDPGQGLRLIYYSQIVNDFQKGDIAEGYSVSREKKESFPLTVTSAQKNPTAFYLCAGGTGRSSGASVLTFGAGSRLTVL.